The clone carrying this T cell receptor beta chain was found once. Its antigen is currently unknown. The sample is drawn from a study of T cell responses to AZD1222 COVID-19 vaccine. Study results and caveats: Targets within unmutated variant regions were reportedly found for nearly half of spike-specific TCRs.

J was trimmed by 1 base and V by 4 bases; bases with no gene match: 4. From germline, CDR1 is SGHTS and CDR2 YDEGEE. The CDR3 consists of 14 residues. Repertoires were generated with immunoSEQ multiplex PCR, while TCRdb's copy carries only in-frame clones and drops some. The sample consists of nearly 110,000 clones, 70% to 90% of them appearing once. The sequence derives from an adult who received the AZD1222 COVID-19 vaccine. This specimen consisted of peripheral blood, obtained 28 days after the second AZD1222 dose. The V and J genes are TRBV5-8 and TRBJ2-7; TRBD1 aligns across 8 bases. The DNA for the CDR3 is TGTGCCAGCAGCACCAGGACAGGGTCCTACGAGCAGTACTTC. Amino acid sequence: CASSTRTGSYEQYF. The whole variable domain, filled in from reference TRBV5-8 and TRBJ2-7, reads EAGVTQSPTHLIKTRGQQATLRCSPISGHTSVYWYQQALGLGLQFLLWYDEGEERNRGNFPPRFSGRQFPNYSSELNVNALELEDSALYLCASSTRTGSYEQYFGPGTRLTVT.